These 2 T cell receptor beta chains share one sample of origin, sequenced in a study of blood T cell repertoires in COVID-19. Measured with immunoSEQ multiplex PCR; TCRdb has only the in-frame clones, and not every one. The table includes 210,000 or so clones, 85% detected once. The sequencing sample was made of peripheral blood. These receptors originate from a man aged 45-60 years with COVID-19, enrolled during active disease.

CDR3 sequence: CATSPIGRDGAFF. The CDR3 DNA reads as TGTGCCACCAGCCCAATAGGGAGAGACGGAGCTTTCTTT. V and J are TRBV15 and TRBJ1-1; no clear D gene. Germline V lookup: CDR1 LNHNV, CDR2 YYDKDF (reference sequence). Trimming took 5 bases from V and 10 from J, leaving 17 bases between them. The CDR3 sequence is 13 residues long. Complete variable domain (other parts from reference TRBV15 and TRBJ1-1): DAMVIQNPRYQVTQFGKPVTLSCSQTLNHNVMYWYQQKSSQAPKLLFHYYDKDFNNEADTPDNFQSRRPNTSFCFLDIRSPGLGDTAMYLCATSPIGRDGAFFGQGTRLTVV.

This clone was seen once. V gene TRBV5-1 combines with J gene TRBJ2-1; 9 nucleotides match TRBD2. The CDR3 extends over 18 amino acids. V dropped 4 bases and J dropped 2; count of bases not matched to a gene: 13. Germline values: CDR1 SGHRS, CDR2 YFSETQ. The CDR3 sequence: CASSPGGAGGSTYNEQFF. The CDR3 nucleotides read TGCGCCAGCAGCCCGGGTGGAGCGGGGGGCTCTACCTACAATGAGCAGTTCTTC.